Presented here are 14 T cell receptor beta chains from one specimen sequenced in a study of radiation and T cells in renal cell carcinoma. Only in-frame clones appear in the TCRdb table, and some are missing; sequencing was by immunoSEQ multiplex PCR. The profile shows some 150,000 clones, 80% to 90% of them singletons. Specified time point: blood 2 weeks post-SBRT. Sample treatment: 15 Gy SBRT to primary tumor, nephrectomy 4 weeks later. The material was blood, obtained from a patient whose treatment included radiotherapy and nephrectomy. The receptors come from a woman aged 45-65 years with renal cell carcinoma.

This clone occurred a few times. V gene TRBV19 combines with J gene TRBJ1-1, with TRBD1 matching 7 bases. The CDR3 runs to 15 residues. Germline values: CDR1 LNHDA, CDR2 SQIVND (reference sequence). V lost 5 bases and J lost 6; bases outside the gene matches: 12. CDR3 DNA: TGTGCCAGTAGTTTTCAAGGACAGGCTGTTCCTGAAGCTTTCTTT. Translation: CASSFQGQAVPEAFF.

The J gene is TRBJ1-2, the V gene TRBV6-6, with D possibly matching TRBD1 (5 bases). Deletions cut 6 bases from V and 0 bases from J, with 14 bases between. Germline V gene data show CDR1 as MNHNY and CDR2 as SVGAGI (reference sequence). This CDR3 has 15 residues. CDR3 sequence reads: CASRSIRQTNYGYTF. In DNA, the CDR3 is TGTGCCAGCAGGTCAATACGACAGACTAACTATGGCTACACCTTC.

The sample holds one count of this clone. The V gene is TRBV2, the J gene TRBJ1-5; D perhaps matches TRBD1 (5 bases). Trimming shortened V by 5 bases and J by 5 bases, and 10 bases separated the two germline ends. This CDR3 is 13 amino acids long. Germline loops: CDR1 SNHLY, CDR2 FYNNEI. The CDR3, as DNA: TGTGCCAGCAGTTCGCAGGGAGATCAGCCCCAGCATTTT. Residues: CASSSQGDQPQHF.

This chain uses TRBV6-5 with TRBJ2-3; D is perhaps TRBD1 (6 bases). The CDR3 covers 14 residues. V lost 0 bases and J lost 3, with 7 bases in between. Germline V gene lookup returns CDR1 MNHEY and CDR2 SVGAGI. The DNA for the CDR3 is TGTGCCAGCAGTTACTCACAGGGTACAGATACGCAGTATTTT. Its translation: CASSYSQGTDTQYF.

This clone occurred a few times. This chain links TRBV9 with TRBJ2-2, with 11 bases that match TRBD2. V was clipped by 0 bases and J by 2 bases; unmatched bases: 6. The CDR3 totals 18 residues. Germline values: CDR1 SGDLS, CDR2 YYNGEE. The CDR3 DNA reads as TGTGCCAGCAGCGTAGCCAGGGGACTAGCGGTTAACACCGGGGAGCTGTTTTTT. Translating it yields CASSVARGLAVNTGELFF.

This clone appeared once. V is TRBV7-8 and J is TRBJ1-5, with a weak D call TRBD1 (5 bases). The CDR3 has 18 amino acids. CDR1 and CDR2 (germline): SGHVS, FQNEAQ. V lost 3 bases and J 0 bases, leaving 18 bases between the germline ends. The CDR3 bases are TGTGCCAGCAGCTTTGGGTCCAGGGCGGATTATAGCAATCAGCCCCAGCATTTT. It specifies CASSFGSRADYSNQPQHF. Filled out from reference TRBV7-8 and TRBJ1-5, the complete variable domain reads GAGVSQSPRYKVAKRGQDVALRCDPISGHVSLFWYQQALGQGPEFLTYFQNEAQLDKSGLPSDRFFAERPEGSVSTLKIQRTQQEDSAVYLCASSFGSRADYSNQPQHFGDGTRLSIL.

Here the CDR3 reads CASSTSANYGYTF. In nucleotides, the CDR3 is TGTGCCAGCAGCACCAGCGCTAACTATGGCTACACCTTC. The V and J genes are TRBV6-5 and TRBJ1-2; no definite D call. Trimming took 6 bases from V and 0 from J, leaving 8 bases between them. This CDR3 has 13 residues. Germline V CDR1 and CDR2: MNHEY, SVGAGI.

The rearrangement joins TRBV6-1 to TRBJ1-2; the D is unclear. Germline-derived CDR1 and CDR2 are MNHNS and SASEGT. The CDR3 consists of 16 residues. V lost 1 base and J 2 bases, leaving 14 bases between the germline ends. The DNA for the CDR3 is TGTGCCAGCAGTGAAGGGGCTGACGGTCTCAACTATGGCTACACCTTC. It translates to CASSEGADGLNYGYTF.

The chain uses TRBV2 and TRBJ1-5; weak D call: TRBD1 (5 bases). Germline loops: CDR1 SNHLY, CDR2 FYNNEI. This CDR3 contains 15 residues. The V end lost 3 bases, the J end lost 0 bases, and 9 bases lay between the germline ends. CDR3 region: CASSDREYSNQPQHF. In nucleotides, the CDR3 is TGTGCCAGCAGTGACAGGGAGTATAGCAATCAGCCCCAGCATTTT.

V is TRBV5-1 and J is TRBJ2-2, with 9 bases that match TRBD1. CDR3 size: 14 residues. CDR1 is SGHRS and CDR2 is YFSETQ in the germline V gene. Losses at the gene ends were 5 bases for V and 4 bases for J; bases not matched to a gene: 3. The CDR3 DNA is TGCGCCAGCAGTGGACAGGGGCCCACCGGGGAGCTGTTTTTT. Protein product: CASSGQGPTGELFF.

J is TRBJ2-1 and V is TRBV18, with TRBD1 identical over 12 bases. The junction had 6 bases not matched to a gene; V was cut back by 4 bases and J by 8 bases. The CDR3 is 15 residues long. Per the germline V gene, CDR1 is KGHSH and CDR2 is LQKENI. This CDR3 is CASSLPGQGADEQFF. DNA for the CDR3: TGTGCCAGCTCACTACCGGGACAGGGGGCTGATGAGCAGTTCTTC.

The chain's CDR3 is CAYMRGDNEKLFF. CDR3 nucleotides: TGTGCCTACATGAGAGGGGATAATGAAAAACTGTTTTTT. The chain is built from TRBV30 and TRBJ1-4, with a weak D call TRBD1 (5 bases). There are 13 residues in the CDR3. Germline CDR1 is GTSNPN and CDR2 is SVGIG (reference sequence). V lost 7 bases, J lost 4 bases, and 13 bases lay in between.

A single count supports this clone. The V and J genes are TRBV9 and TRBJ2-3, with D possibly called TRBD1 or TRBD2 (6 bases each). The CDR3 sequence is 16 residues long. Germline V CDR1 and CDR2: SGDLS, YYNGEE. Deletions cut 0 bases from V and 3 bases from J, with 14 bases between. This CDR3 reads CASSVAGAGITDTQYF. DNA for the CDR3: TGTGCCAGCAGCGTAGCGGGGGCAGGTATAACAGATACGCAGTATTTT.

The V and J genes are TRBV21-1 and TRBJ1-2; TRBD1 is taken as the D call from the table, unchecked against the DNA. TRBV21-1 is designated a pseudogene. The CDR3 is 9 residues long. In DNA, the CDR3 is TGTGCCAGCAGCCCAAGCTACACCTTC. This codes for CASSPSYTF.